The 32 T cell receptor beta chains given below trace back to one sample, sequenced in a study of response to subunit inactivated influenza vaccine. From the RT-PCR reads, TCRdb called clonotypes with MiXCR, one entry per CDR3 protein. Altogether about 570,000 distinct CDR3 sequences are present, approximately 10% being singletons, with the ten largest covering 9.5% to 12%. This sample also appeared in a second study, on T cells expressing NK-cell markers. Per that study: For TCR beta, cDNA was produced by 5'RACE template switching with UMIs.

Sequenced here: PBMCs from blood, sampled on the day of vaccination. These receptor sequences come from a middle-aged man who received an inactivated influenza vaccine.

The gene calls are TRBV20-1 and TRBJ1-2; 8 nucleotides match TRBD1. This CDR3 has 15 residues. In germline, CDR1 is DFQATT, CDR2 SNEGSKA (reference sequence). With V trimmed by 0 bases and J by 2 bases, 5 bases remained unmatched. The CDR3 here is CSARDGGQVNYGYTF. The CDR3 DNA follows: TGCAGTGCTAGAGATGGGGGACAGGTCAACTATGGCTACACCTTC.

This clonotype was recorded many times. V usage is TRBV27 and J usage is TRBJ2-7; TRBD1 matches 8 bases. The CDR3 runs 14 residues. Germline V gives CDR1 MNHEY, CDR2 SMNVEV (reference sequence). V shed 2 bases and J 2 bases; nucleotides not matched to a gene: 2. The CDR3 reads CASSLQGATYEQYF. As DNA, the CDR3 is TGTGCCAGCAGTTTACAGGGGGCTACCTACGAGCAGTACTTC.

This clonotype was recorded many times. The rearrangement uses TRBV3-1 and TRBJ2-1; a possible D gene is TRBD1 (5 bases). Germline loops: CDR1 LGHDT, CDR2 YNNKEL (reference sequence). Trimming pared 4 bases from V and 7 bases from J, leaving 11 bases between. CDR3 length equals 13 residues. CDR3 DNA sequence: TGTGCCAGCAGCCTTCAGGGTAGGAATGAGCAGTTCTTC. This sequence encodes CASSLQGRNEQFF.

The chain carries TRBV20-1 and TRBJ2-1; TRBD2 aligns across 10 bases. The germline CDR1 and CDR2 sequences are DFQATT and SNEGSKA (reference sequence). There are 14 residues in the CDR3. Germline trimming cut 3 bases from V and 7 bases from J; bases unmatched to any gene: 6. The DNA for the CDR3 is TGCAGTGCTAGCCCTAGCGGGAGCTGGAATGAGCAGTTCTTC. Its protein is CSASPSGSWNEQFF.

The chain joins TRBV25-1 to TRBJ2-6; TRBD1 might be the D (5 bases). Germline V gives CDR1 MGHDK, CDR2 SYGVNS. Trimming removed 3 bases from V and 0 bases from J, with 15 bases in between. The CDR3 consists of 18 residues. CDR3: CASSEVQGLTSGANVLTF. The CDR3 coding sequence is TGTGCCAGCAGTGAGGTCCAGGGATTGACCTCTGGGGCCAACGTCCTGACTTTC.

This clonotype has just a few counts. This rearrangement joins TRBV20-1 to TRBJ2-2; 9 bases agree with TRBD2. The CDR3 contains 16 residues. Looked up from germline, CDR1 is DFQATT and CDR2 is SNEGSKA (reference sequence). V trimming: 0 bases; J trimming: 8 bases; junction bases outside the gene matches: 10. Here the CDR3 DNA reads TGCAGTGCTAGAGAGCGGGGGGGCATTCAAAGAGGGGAGCTGTTTTTT. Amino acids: CSARERGGIQRGELFF.

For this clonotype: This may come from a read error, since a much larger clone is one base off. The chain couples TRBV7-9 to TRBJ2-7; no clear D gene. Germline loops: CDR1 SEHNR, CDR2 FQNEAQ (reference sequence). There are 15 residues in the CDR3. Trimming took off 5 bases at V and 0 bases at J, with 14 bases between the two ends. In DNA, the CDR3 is TGTGCCAGCAGCCCATTGATGCAGGCCTCCTACGAGCAGTACTTC. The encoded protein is CASSPLMQASYEQYF.

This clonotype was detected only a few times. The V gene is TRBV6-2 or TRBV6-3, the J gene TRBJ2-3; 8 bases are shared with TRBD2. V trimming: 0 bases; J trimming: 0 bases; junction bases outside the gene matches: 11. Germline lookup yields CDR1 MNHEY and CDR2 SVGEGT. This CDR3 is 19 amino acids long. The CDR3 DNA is TGTGCCAGCAGTTACTCGGAGCTAGCGGGCAGGACTAGCACAGATACGCAGTATTTT. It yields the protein CASSYSELAGRTSTDTQYF.

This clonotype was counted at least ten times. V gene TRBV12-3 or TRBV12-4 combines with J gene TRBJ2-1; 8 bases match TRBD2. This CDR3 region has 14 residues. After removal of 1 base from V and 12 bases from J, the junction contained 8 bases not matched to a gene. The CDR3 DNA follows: TGTGCCAGCAGTTTAGGGGTAGCGGGATTTCGGCAGTTCTTC. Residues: CASSLGVAGFRQFF.

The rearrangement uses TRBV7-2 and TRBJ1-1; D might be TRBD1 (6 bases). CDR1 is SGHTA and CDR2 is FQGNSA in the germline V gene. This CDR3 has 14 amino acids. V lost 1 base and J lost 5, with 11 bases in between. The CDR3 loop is CASSLGGARTEAFF. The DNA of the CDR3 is TGTGCCAGCAGCTTAGGGGGGGCGCGTACTGAAGCTTTCTTT.

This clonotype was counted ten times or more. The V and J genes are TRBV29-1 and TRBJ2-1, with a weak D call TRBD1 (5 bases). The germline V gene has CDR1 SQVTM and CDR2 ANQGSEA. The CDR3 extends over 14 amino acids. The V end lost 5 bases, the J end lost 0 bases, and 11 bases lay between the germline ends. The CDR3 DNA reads TGCAGCGTTCTGCAGGGAAGCTCCTACAATGAGCAGTTCTTC. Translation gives CSVLQGSSYNEQFF.

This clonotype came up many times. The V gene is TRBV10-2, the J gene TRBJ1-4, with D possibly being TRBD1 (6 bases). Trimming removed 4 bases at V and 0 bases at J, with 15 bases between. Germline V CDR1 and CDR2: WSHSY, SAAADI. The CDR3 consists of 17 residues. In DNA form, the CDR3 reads TGCGCCAGCAGTGCGGGACACCTCCTTGCAACTAATGAAAAACTGTTTTTT. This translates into CASSAGHLLATNEKLFF.

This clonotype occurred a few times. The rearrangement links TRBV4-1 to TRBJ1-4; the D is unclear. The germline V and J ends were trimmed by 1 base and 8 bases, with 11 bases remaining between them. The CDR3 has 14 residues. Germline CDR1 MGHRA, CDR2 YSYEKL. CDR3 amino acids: CASSQGARGEKLFF. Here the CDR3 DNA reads TGCGCCAGCAGCCAAGGGGCCCGAGGGGAAAAACTGTTTTTT.

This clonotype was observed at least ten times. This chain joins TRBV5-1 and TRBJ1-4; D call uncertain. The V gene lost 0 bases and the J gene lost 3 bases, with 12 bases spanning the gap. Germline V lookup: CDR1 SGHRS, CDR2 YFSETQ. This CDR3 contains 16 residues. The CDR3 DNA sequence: TGCGCCAGCAGCTTGGCGCCCCCTGGGGCTAATGAAAAACTGTTTTTT. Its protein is CASSLAPPGANEKLFF.

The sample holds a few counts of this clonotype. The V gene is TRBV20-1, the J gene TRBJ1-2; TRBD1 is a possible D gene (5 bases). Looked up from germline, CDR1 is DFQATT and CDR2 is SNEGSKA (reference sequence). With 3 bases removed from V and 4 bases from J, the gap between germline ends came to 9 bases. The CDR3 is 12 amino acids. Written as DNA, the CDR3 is TGCAGTGCTAGTCGGGGCACCTATGGCTACACCTTC. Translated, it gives CSASRGTYGYTF.

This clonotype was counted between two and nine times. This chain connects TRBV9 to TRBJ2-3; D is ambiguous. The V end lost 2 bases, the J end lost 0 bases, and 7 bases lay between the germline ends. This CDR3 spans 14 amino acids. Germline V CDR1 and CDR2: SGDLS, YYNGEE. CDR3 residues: CASSVGDSTDTQYF. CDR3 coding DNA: TGTGCCAGCAGCGTCGGTGACAGCACAGATACGCAGTATTTT.

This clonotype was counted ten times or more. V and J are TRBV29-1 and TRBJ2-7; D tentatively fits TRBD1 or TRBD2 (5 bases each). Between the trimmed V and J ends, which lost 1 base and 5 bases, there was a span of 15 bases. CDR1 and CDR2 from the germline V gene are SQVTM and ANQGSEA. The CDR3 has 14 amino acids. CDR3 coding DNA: TGCAGCGTTGAAGGGGGGAAGGGCTTACACGAGCAGTACTTC. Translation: CSVEGGKGLHEQYF.

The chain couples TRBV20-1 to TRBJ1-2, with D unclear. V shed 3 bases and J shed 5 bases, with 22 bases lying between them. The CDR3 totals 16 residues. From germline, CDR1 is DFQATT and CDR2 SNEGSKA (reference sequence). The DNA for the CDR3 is TGCAGTGCTAGGGCCAGTTTCTTATCGACTGGTTATGGCTACACCTTC. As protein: CSARASFLSTGYGYTF.

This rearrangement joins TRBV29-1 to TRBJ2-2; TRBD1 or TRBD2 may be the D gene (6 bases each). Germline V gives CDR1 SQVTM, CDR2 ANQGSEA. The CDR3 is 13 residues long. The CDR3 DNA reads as TGCGTGGCACCAGAGGGGGGCACCGGGGAGCTGTTTTTT. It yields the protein CVAPEGGTGELFF.

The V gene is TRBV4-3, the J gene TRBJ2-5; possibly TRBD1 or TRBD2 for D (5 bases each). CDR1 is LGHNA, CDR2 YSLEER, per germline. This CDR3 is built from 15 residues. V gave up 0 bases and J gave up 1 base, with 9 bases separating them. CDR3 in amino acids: CASSQDGTGQETQYF. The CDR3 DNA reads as TGCGCCAGCAGCCAAGACGGGACGGGCCAAGAGACCCAGTACTTC.

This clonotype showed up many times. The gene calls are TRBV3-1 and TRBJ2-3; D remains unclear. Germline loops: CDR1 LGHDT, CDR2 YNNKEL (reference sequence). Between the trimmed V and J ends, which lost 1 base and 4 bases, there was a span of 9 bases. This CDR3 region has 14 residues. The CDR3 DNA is TGTGCCAGCAGCCAAGGTACTACGGCAGATACGCAGTATTTT. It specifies CASSQGTTADTQYF.

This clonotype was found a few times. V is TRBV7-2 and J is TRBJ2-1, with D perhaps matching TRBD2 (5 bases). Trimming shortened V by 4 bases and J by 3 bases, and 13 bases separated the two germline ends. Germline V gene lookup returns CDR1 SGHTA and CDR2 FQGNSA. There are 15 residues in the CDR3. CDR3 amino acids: CASSSAGLLYNEQFF. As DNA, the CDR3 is TGTGCCAGCAGCTCCGCCGGACTCCTCTACAATGAGCAGTTCTTC.

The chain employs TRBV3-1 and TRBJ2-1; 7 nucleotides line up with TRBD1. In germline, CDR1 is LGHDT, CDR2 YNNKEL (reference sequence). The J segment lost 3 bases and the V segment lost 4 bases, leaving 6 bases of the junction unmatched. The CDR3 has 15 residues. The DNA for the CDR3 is TGTGCCAGCAGCCGACAGGGTTGGATCTACAATGAGCAGTTCTTC. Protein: CASSRQGWIYNEQFF.

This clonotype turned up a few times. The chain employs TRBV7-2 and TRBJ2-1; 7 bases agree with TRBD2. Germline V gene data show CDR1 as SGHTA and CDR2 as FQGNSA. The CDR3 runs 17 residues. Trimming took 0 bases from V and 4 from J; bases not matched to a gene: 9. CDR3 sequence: CASSLAWASGAYNEQFF. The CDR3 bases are TGTGCCAGCAGCTTAGCGTGGGCTAGCGGAGCGTACAATGAGCAGTTCTTC.

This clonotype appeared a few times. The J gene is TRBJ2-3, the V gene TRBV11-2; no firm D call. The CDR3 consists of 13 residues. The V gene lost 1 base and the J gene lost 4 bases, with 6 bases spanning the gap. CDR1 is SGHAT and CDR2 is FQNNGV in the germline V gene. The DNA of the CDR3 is TGTGCCAGCAGCTTAGGGACGCCAGATACGCAGTATTTT. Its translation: CASSLGTPDTQYF.

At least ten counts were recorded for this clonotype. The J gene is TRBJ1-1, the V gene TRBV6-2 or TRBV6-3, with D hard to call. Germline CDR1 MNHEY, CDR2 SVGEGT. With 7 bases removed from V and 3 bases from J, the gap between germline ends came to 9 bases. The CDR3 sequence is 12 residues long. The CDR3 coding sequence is TGTGCCAGCAATAATTGGGACACTGAAGCTTTCTTT. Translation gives CASNNWDTEAFF.

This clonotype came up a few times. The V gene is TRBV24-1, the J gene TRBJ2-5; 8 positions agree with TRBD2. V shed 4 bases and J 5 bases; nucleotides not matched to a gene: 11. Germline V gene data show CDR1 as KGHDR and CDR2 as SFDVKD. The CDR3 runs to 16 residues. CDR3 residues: CATSDPLAGGGETQYF. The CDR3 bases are TGTGCCACCAGTGACCCTCTCGCGGGAGGCGGTGAGACCCAGTACTTC.

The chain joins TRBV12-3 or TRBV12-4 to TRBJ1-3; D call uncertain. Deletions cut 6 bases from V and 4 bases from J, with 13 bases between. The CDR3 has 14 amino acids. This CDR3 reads CASSMKGSGNTIYF. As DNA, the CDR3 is TGTGCCAGCAGCATGAAGGGCTCGGGAAACACCATATATTTT.

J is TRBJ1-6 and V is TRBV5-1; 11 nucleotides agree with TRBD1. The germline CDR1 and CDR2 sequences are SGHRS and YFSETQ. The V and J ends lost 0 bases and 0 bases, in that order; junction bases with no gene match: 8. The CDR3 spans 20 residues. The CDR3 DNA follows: TGCGCCAGCAGCTTGGCCAGAGGACAGGGGGCAGGCTCCTATAATTCACCCCTCCACTTT. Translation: CASSLARGQGAGSYNSPLHF.

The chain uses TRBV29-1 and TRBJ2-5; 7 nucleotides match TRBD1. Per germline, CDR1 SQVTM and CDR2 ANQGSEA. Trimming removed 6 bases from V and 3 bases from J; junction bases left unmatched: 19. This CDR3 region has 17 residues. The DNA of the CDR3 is TGCAGCGTGAGGGACAGCATTTACCTACAGCCTGAAGAGACCCAGTACTTC. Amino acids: CSVRDSIYLQPEETQYF.

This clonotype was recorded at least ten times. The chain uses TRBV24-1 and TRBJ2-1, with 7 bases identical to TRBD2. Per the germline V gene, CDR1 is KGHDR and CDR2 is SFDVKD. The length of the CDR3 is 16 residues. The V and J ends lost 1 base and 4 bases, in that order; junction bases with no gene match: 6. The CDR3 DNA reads TGTGCCACCAGTGATTTCTCTAGCGGTCAATACAATGAGCAGTTCTTC. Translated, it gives CATSDFSSGQYNEQFF.

The CDR3 loop is CASSPLELWADTQYF. CDR3 DNA sequence: TGTGCCAGCTCCCCCCTAGAGCTCTGGGCAGATACGCAGTATTTT. The chain uses TRBV6-2 or TRBV6-3 and TRBJ2-3; D is ambiguous. This CDR3 spans 15 amino acids. Germline V gene data show CDR1 as MNHEY and CDR2 as SVGEGT. V lost 8 bases and J lost 4, with 19 bases in between.